A single sample gave rise to the 23 T cell receptor beta chains below, sequenced in a study of CD8 T cells in Susac syndrome. The RNA input was roughly 0.5 to 1 ug, and it was reverse transcribed with random hexamers. TCRdb processed the immunoSEQ multiplex PCR reads anew with MiXCR; each CDR3 protein has one entry. The sample gives 200,000 to 300,000 distinct CDR3 sequences, approximately 92% of which show up once; 0.06% to 0.08% is in the top ten. Material: CD4+ T cells from PBMCs. The receptors were sampled from a human donor with multiple sclerosis.

This sequence joins TRBV24-1 and TRBJ2-5; D gene uncertain. Germline CDR1 reads KGHDR; CDR2 reads SFDVKD. This CDR3 has 14 residues. V was clipped by 2 bases and J by 7 bases, with 13 bases between them. The CDR3 region is CATSDSWTGGTQYF. The CDR3 coding sequence is TGTGCCACCAGTGATTCCTGGACGGGCGGGACCCAGTACTTC.

This chain links TRBV7-9 with TRBJ2-2; perhaps TRBD2 as D (6 bases). The V end was cut by 2 bases, the J end by 5 bases, with 15 bases between. Germline loops: CDR1 SEHNR, CDR2 FQNEAQ (reference sequence). The CDR3 extends over 16 amino acids. CDR3 loop: CASSLNRGAGTGELFF. CDR3 nucleotides: TGTGCCAGCAGCTTAAACCGAGGGGCGGGGACCGGGGAGCTGTTTTTT.

The chain carries TRBV9 and TRBJ1-6; TRBD1 is a possible D gene (6 bases). This CDR3 has 17 amino acids. Germline CDR1 SGDLS, CDR2 YYNGEE. Trimming took 3 bases from V and 1 from J, leaving 14 bases between them. This CDR3 reads CASSARGGGSYNSPLHF. For the CDR3, the DNA is TGTGCCAGCAGCGCACGAGGGGGGGGGTCCTATAATTCACCCCTCCACTTT.

A single count supports this clonotype. The CDR3: CSSPLAGEGNEQFF. As DNA, the CDR3 is TGCAGCTCTCCACTAGCGGGAGAGGGCAATGAGCAGTTCTTC. The rearrangement joins TRBV29-1 to TRBJ2-1; 11 positions match TRBD2. CDR3 length: 14 amino acids. Unmatched junction bases numbered 9, after V lost 8 bases and J lost 6 bases. The V gene's germline CDR1 is SQVTM and CDR2 ANQGSEA.

The chain is built from TRBV4-1 and TRBJ1-1; 8 bases line up with TRBD1. The CDR3 length is 15 residues. The junction had 6 bases not matched to a gene; V was cut back by 1 base and J by 5 bases. Germline V gene sequence: CDR1 MGHRA, CDR2 YSYEKL. CDR3 region: CASSQGTGGRTEAFF. The CDR3 nucleotides read TGCGCCAGCAGCCAAGGAACAGGGGGGCGGACTGAAGCTTTCTTT.

J is TRBJ1-4 and V is TRBV29-1; D might be TRBD1 (5 bases). The CDR3 runs 12 residues. In germline, CDR1 is SQVTM, CDR2 ANQGSEA. Trimming stripped 4 bases from V and 4 bases from J, with 7 bases between. The chain's CDR3 is CSVGQNNEKLFF. CDR3 DNA: TGCAGCGTTGGACAGAATAATGAAAAACTGTTTTTT.

The rearrangement uses TRBV5-1 and TRBJ2-3, with D unclear. The CDR3 consists of 15 residues. V was clipped by 0 bases and J by 0 bases, with 8 bases between them. CDR1 and CDR2 from the germline V gene are SGHRS and YFSETQ. The CDR3 here is CASSLVRASTDTQYF. CDR3 nucleotide sequence: TGCGCCAGCAGCTTGGTTCGGGCTAGCACAGATACGCAGTATTTT.

The rearrangement uses TRBV6-1 and TRBJ1-5; no firm D call. V lost 8 bases, J lost 3 bases, and 20 bases lay in between. The germline CDR1 and CDR2 sequences are MNHNS and SASEGT. This CDR3 spans 16 amino acids. CDR3 protein: CASSPRALSDNQPQHF. In nucleotides, the CDR3 is TGTGCCAGCTCTCCCCGGGCCCTCTCTGACAATCAGCCCCAGCATTTT.

The chain has TRBV20-1 and TRBJ1-4, with no clear D. The germline V gene has CDR1 DFQATT and CDR2 SNEGSKA (reference sequence). V lost 2 bases to trimming and J lost 7 bases, with 17 bases between them. The CDR3 runs 15 residues. DNA of the CDR3: TGCAGTGCTAGAAATCCCCAAATATGGACTGAAAAACTGTTTTTT. Translating gives CSARNPQIWTEKLFF.

The chain couples TRBV6-1 to TRBJ1-2, with 8 bases identical to TRBD1. After removal of 4 bases from V and 5 bases from J, the junction contained 9 bases not matched to a gene. The CDR3 loop spans 15 amino acids. Germline V gives CDR1 MNHNS, CDR2 SASEGT. The CDR3 DNA reads TGTGCCAGCAGTGGAGACAGGGGCGCTCGATATGGCTACACCTTC. Translated: CASSGDRGARYGYTF.

This clonotype showed up just once. This chain links TRBV19 with TRBJ2-2, with 8 bases fitting TRBD1. This CDR3 is built from 15 residues. The trim removed 4 bases at V and 2 bases at J, leaving 3 bases unmatched. Germline loops: CDR1 LNHDA, CDR2 SQIVND (reference sequence). CDR3: CASSRTGHNTGELFF. In DNA form, the CDR3 reads TGTGCCAGTAGTAGGACAGGGCATAACACCGGGGAGCTGTTTTTT.

The chain has TRBV20-1 and TRBJ1-1; the D gene is possibly TRBD1 (5 bases). V dropped 1 base and J dropped 4 bases, with 13 bases sitting between them. CDR1 and CDR2 (germline): DFQATT, SNEGSKA (reference sequence). The CDR3 loop spans 14 amino acids. Written as DNA, the CDR3 is TGCAGTGCTAGAGGGGGCAGAAAGGGCACTGAAGCTTTCTTT. Protein sequence: CSARGGRKGTEAFF.

J is TRBJ2-1 and V is TRBV29-1; TRBD1 might be the D (5 bases). The CDR3 is 14 residues long. The ends were cut back, 4 bases at V and 6 bases at J, with 16 bases in the middle. Germline lookup yields CDR1 SQVTM and CDR2 ANQGSEA. The CDR3 protein is CSVAFPQGANEQFF. CDR3 coding DNA: TGCAGCGTTGCCTTCCCTCAAGGGGCCAATGAGCAGTTCTTC.

This clonotype has only one observation. V is TRBV20-1 and J is TRBJ2-6, with D unresolved. CDR1 and CDR2 (germline): DFQATT, SNEGSKA (reference sequence). CDR3 length equals 15 residues. Deletions cut 3 bases from V and 0 bases from J, with 9 bases between. The DNA for the CDR3 is TGCAGTGCTAGTGGGGTTAGCTCTGGGGCCAACGTCCTGACTTTC. It codes for CSASGVSSGANVLTF.

This sequence joins TRBV18 and TRBJ2-5; weak D call: TRBD1 (5 bases). This CDR3 contains 13 residues. CDR1 is KGHSH and CDR2 is LQKENI in the germline V gene. The V end was cut by 3 bases, the J end by 5 bases, with 10 bases between. The CDR3 here is CASSPKQDETQYF. The CDR3 coding sequence is TGTGCCAGCTCACCCAAACAGGATGAGACCCAGTACTTC.

This chain links TRBV4-1 with TRBJ2-7, with TRBD2 matching 14 bases. CDR3 length equals 16 residues. The J segment lost 5 bases and the V segment lost 3 bases, leaving 6 bases of the junction unmatched. Germline CDR1 MGHRA, CDR2 YSYEKL. This CDR3 reads CASSQETSGRAHEQYV. Here the CDR3 DNA reads TGCGCCAGCAGCCAGGAGACTAGCGGGAGGGCCCACGAGCAGTACGTC.

The V gene is TRBV30, the J gene TRBJ1-4, with unresolved D. V lost 5 bases, J lost 6 bases, and 10 bases lay in between. This CDR3 is 12 amino acids long. The germline gives CDR1 GTSNPN, CDR2 SVGIG (reference sequence). This chain's CDR3 is CAWLGRDEKLFF. In DNA form, the CDR3 reads TGTGCCTGGCTCGGTCGTGATGAAAAACTGTTTTTT.

The chain combines TRBV15 with TRBJ2-5; 9 bases map to TRBD1. Germline V CDR1 and CDR2: LNHNV, YYDKDF (reference sequence). The V and J ends lost 0 bases and 6 bases, in that order; junction bases with no gene match: 5. The CDR3 loop spans 15 amino acids. CDR3 nucleotide sequence: TGTGCCACCAGCAGAGATGGGACAGGGCCGAAGACCCAGTACTTC. Translated: CATSRDGTGPKTQYF.

This clonotype occurred once. This chain joins TRBV4-1 and TRBJ2-4; 10 bases map to TRBD1. The V gene end was trimmed by 3 bases and the J gene end by 16 bases; junction bases not matched to a gene: 9. CDR1 MGHRA and CDR2 YSYEKL come from the germline V gene. CDR3 length equals 13 residues. The CDR3 region has the DNA TGCGCCAGCAGCCATCCGACAGGGGGCTCCCTCTACTTC. The encoded protein is CASSHPTGGSLYF.

The chain is built from TRBV18 and TRBJ2-3; TRBD1 is a possible D gene (5 bases). The CDR3 consists of 13 residues. CDR1 and CDR2 from the germline V gene are KGHSH and LQKENI. Trimming took off 2 bases at V and 5 bases at J, with 8 bases between the two ends. The CDR3: CASSPMQGDTQYF. In DNA, the CDR3 is TGTGCCAGCTCACCAATGCAGGGAGATACGCAGTATTTT.

The chain combines TRBV15 with TRBJ2-5; tentatively, D is TRBD1 (5 bases). Per germline, CDR1 LNHNV and CDR2 YYDKDF (reference sequence). V lost 0 bases, J lost 4 bases, and 9 bases lay in between. The CDR3 runs to 14 residues. Here the CDR3 reads CATSRDQGGETQYF. The CDR3, as DNA: TGTGCCACCAGCAGAGATCAGGGCGGAGAGACCCAGTACTTC. The full variable domain, rest sourced from reference TRBV15 and TRBJ2-5, is DAMVIQNPRYQVTQFGKPVTLSCSQTLNHNVMYWYQQKSSQAPKLLFHYYDKDFNNEADTPDNFQSRRPNTSFCFLDIRSPGLGDTAMYLCATSRDQGGETQYFGPGTRLLVL.

The J gene is TRBJ2-1, the V gene TRBV4-2, with TRBD2 matching over 7 bases. With 0 bases clipped from V and 0 bases from J, the junction kept 8 bases outside the gene matches. Germline V lookup: CDR1 LGHNA, CDR2 YNFKEQ. The CDR3 length is 18 residues. CDR3 sequence: CASSQERRGGSSYNEQFF. CDR3 sequence (DNA): TGTGCCAGCAGCCAAGAACGTCGCGGGGGAAGCTCCTACAATGAGCAGTTCTTC.

The chain links TRBV24-1 to TRBJ2-1, with D possibly being TRBD2 (7 bases). V was shortened by 4 bases and J by 7 bases, with 19 bases between the two germline ends. CDR1 KGHDR and CDR2 SFDVKD come from the germline V gene. The CDR3 has 16 amino acids. The CDR3 DNA reads TGTGCCACCAGTGACCTAAGGAGGGGGGGCCTGAATGAGCAGTTCTTC. Translating it yields CATSDLRRGGLNEQFF.